These 23 T cell receptor beta chains came from one sample sequenced in a study of blood T cell repertoires in COVID-19. Generated by immunoSEQ multiplex PCR, the TCRdb table keeps only in-frame clones and is missing some. This table has around 200,000 clones, approximately 84% appearing once. The specimen sequenced was peripheral blood. Receptors originate from a man in his fifties with acute or convalescent COVID-19.

The chain links TRBV5-1 to TRBJ2-3, with 13 nucleotides matching TRBD2. From germline, CDR1 is SGHRS and CDR2 YFSETQ. With V trimmed by 4 bases and J by 8 bases, 10 bases remained unmatched. The CDR3 covers 16 residues. CDR3 loop: CASSRRTSGGQATQYF. CDR3 nucleotide sequence: TGCGCCAGCAGCCGCCGGACTAGCGGGGGCCAGGCTACGCAGTATTTT.

V and J are TRBV6-5 and TRBJ2-3; unclear D gene. Germline assignment: CDR1 MNHEY and CDR2 SVGAGI. Trimming shortened V by 7 bases and J by 6 bases, and 11 bases separated the two germline ends. The CDR3 loop spans 12 amino acids. The CDR3 spells CASISPVDTQYF. CDR3 nucleotides: TGTGCCAGCATTTCTCCGGTCGATACGCAGTATTTT.

This chain links TRBV2 with TRBJ1-3; 8 nucleotides line up with TRBD1. The length of the CDR3 is 15 residues. Germline V lookup: CDR1 SNHLY, CDR2 FYNNEI. V was clipped by 4 bases and J by 4 bases; unmatched bases: 6. The CDR3 sequence is CASSADRVSGNTIYF. As DNA, the CDR3 is TGTGCCAGCAGTGCGGACAGGGTATCCGGAAACACCATATATTTT.

V gene TRBV7-2 combines with J gene TRBJ1-2; 8 bases are a match to TRBD1. Trimming at V came to 5 bases and at J to 4 bases, leaving 3 bases not matched to a gene. The CDR3 spans 13 residues. Germline loops: CDR1 SGHTA, CDR2 FQGNSA. The CDR3 DNA is TGTGCCAGCAGCCCACAGGGGGGCTATGGCTACACCTTC. Translation gives CASSPQGGYGYTF.

V usage is TRBV28 and J usage is TRBJ1-2; no clear D gene. V was cut by 5 bases and J by 2 bases, with 3 bases left in between. CDR3 length equals 11 residues. CDR1 MDHEN and CDR2 SYDVKM come from the germline V gene. CDR3 in amino acids: CASSLNYGYTF. DNA of the CDR3: TGTGCCAGCAGTCTGAACTATGGCTACACCTTC.

The rearrangement joins TRBV5-1 to TRBJ2-1; TRBD2 matches 9 bases. CDR1 SGHRS and CDR2 YFSETQ come from the germline V gene. This CDR3 comprises 18 residues. V gave up 4 bases and J gave up 0 bases; unmatched junction bases: 11. This CDR3 is CASSPTILSGGSYNEQFF. For the CDR3, the DNA is TGCGCCAGCAGCCCAACCATCCTTAGCGGGGGCTCCTACAATGAGCAGTTCTTC.

The V call is TRBV29-1, the J call TRBJ2-3, with 7 bases identical to TRBD2. Germline values: CDR1 SQVTM, CDR2 ANQGSEA. CDR3 length: 14 amino acids. The J segment lost 8 bases and the V segment lost 4 bases, leaving 12 bases of the junction unmatched. CDR3 coding DNA: TGCAGCGTTGCCCGGGAGGCAGGGTCAGGTACGCAGTATTTT. It is translated as CSVAREAGSGTQYF.

This clone was detected a few times. The chain couples TRBV5-8 to TRBJ2-1, with D maybe TRBD2 (5 bases). Trimming cost V 0 bases and J 10 bases, with 8 bases left between them. Germline V lookup: CDR1 SGHTS, CDR2 YDEGEE. The CDR3 length is 12 residues. The CDR3 sequence: CASSLVSGEQFF. The CDR3 nucleotides read TGTGCCAGCAGCTTGGTATCGGGGGAGCAGTTCTTC.

J is TRBJ1-1 and V is TRBV7-8; TRBD1 matches at 7 bases. The CDR3 is 14 amino acids. The V gene's germline CDR1 is SGHVS and CDR2 FQNEAQ. V lost 5 bases, J lost 8 bases, and 11 bases stayed unmatched. CDR3 region: CASSPGRQGIEAFF. CDR3 bases: TGTGCCAGCAGCCCGGGAAGACAGGGAATAGAAGCTTTCTTT.

The chain carries TRBV10-3 and TRBJ2-7; 8 nucleotides agree with TRBD1. Trimming cost V 4 bases and J 4 bases; bases outside gene matches: 6. The CDR3 is made up of 14 amino acids. The V gene's germline CDR1 is ENHRY and CDR2 SYGVKD. The CDR3 region is CAISGRYRGYEQYF. CDR3 DNA: TGTGCCATCAGTGGTCGCTACAGGGGGTACGAGCAGTACTTC.

The chain links TRBV6-1 to TRBJ1-3; D is unclear. Germline V gives CDR1 MNHNS, CDR2 SASEGT. With 0 bases removed from V and 0 bases from J, the gap between germline ends came to 6 bases. The CDR3 has 15 residues. DNA of the CDR3: TGTGCCAGCAGTGAAGCGTCAGGCTCTGGAAACACCATATATTTT. Translating it yields CASSEASGSGNTIYF.

The chain combines TRBV27 with TRBJ1-5; 11 nucleotides agree with TRBD1. CDR1 is MNHEY and CDR2 is SMNVEV in the germline V gene (reference sequence). Germline trimming cut 6 bases from V and 0 bases from J; bases unmatched to any gene: 7. The CDR3 is 17 residues long. Written as DNA, the CDR3 is TGTGCCAGCAGGGACCGGACAGGGGGCGGTAGCAATCAGCCCCAGCATTTT. Translating gives CASRDRTGGGSNQPQHF.

J is TRBJ1-6 and V is TRBV11-2; perhaps TRBD1 as D (6 bases). The germline V and J ends were trimmed by 4 bases and 10 bases, with 14 bases remaining between them. Germline assignment: CDR1 SGHAT and CDR2 FQNNGV. This CDR3 is 14 amino acids long. This CDR3 is CASSSLRGRSPLHF. For the CDR3, the DNA is TGTGCCAGCAGCTCTCTCAGGGGTAGGTCACCCCTCCACTTT.

V is TRBV19 and J is TRBJ2-7, with 7 bases identical to TRBD1. The CDR3 sequence is 14 residues long. In germline, CDR1 is LNHDA, CDR2 SQIVND (reference sequence). Trimming cost V 6 bases and J 4 bases; bases outside gene matches: 9. In DNA form, the CDR3 reads TGTGCCAGTAGCCGACAGGGACCCCCGTACGAGCAGTACTTC. Translating it yields CASSRQGPPYEQYF.

This clone is a singleton in its sample. The chain joins TRBV19 to TRBJ2-7, with 7 positions matching TRBD1. The ends lost 5 bases at V and 0 bases at J; junction bases unmatched: 13. The CDR3 has 17 residues. Germline-derived CDR1 and CDR2 are LNHDA and SQIVND (reference sequence). CDR3 region: CASSPGNRGRTSYEQYF. The CDR3 nucleotides read TGTGCCAGTAGTCCTGGAAACAGGGGTCGGACCTCCTACGAGCAGTACTTC. The full variable domain, its missing parts supplied by reference TRBV19 and TRBJ2-7, is DGGITQSPKYLFRKEGQNVTLSCEQNLNHDAMYWYRQDPGQGLRLIYYSQIVNDFQKGDIAEGYSVSREKKESFPLTVTSAQKNPTAFYLCASSPGNRGRTSYEQYFGPGTRLTVT.

This chain links TRBV5-1 with TRBJ1-1; 7 bases agree with TRBD1. The CDR3 has 16 residues. The V gene's germline CDR1 is SGHRS and CDR2 YFSETQ. The V and J ends lost 1 base and 1 base, in that order; junction bases with no gene match: 7. CDR3: CASSLQGQSKNTEAFF. CDR3 DNA: TGCGCCAGCAGCTTGCAGGGACAGTCCAAGAACACTGAAGCTTTCTTT.

The chain recombines TRBV29-1 with TRBJ1-1; D unclear. CDR1 is SQVTM, CDR2 ANQGSEA, per germline. This CDR3 is built from 11 residues. V was clipped by 3 bases and J by 10 bases, with 12 bases between them. The CDR3 spells CSVDWALGAFF. Here the CDR3 DNA reads TGCAGCGTTGATTGGGCGTTGGGAGCTTTCTTT.

The chain employs TRBV18 and TRBJ2-1; tentative D call: TRBD1 (5 bases). Trimming took 0 bases from V and 8 from J, leaving 8 bases between them. Per germline, CDR1 KGHSH and CDR2 LQKENI. The CDR3 has 13 residues. The CDR3 sequence: CASSPPGQDEQFF. The CDR3 region has the DNA TGTGCCAGCTCACCACCGGGGCAGGATGAGCAGTTCTTC.

This chain uses TRBV25-1 with TRBJ1-1; the D gene is possibly TRBD1 (5 bases). This CDR3 region has 14 residues. Deletions cut 5 bases from V and 8 bases from J, with 18 bases between. CDR1 and CDR2 (germline): MGHDK, SYGVNS. CDR3 residues: CASSQPLSGSEAFF. In nucleotides, the CDR3 is TGTGCCAGCAGTCAACCGCTCTCAGGGTCGGAAGCTTTCTTT.

This chain uses TRBV19 with TRBJ2-7; 8 positions match TRBD1. This CDR3 spans 14 amino acids. Trimming removed 5 bases from V and 2 bases from J; junction bases left unmatched: 5. Germline V gene data show CDR1 as LNHDA and CDR2 as SQIVND (reference sequence). DNA for the CDR3: TGTGCCAGTAGTCATGACAGGGGAACCTACGAGCAGTACTTC. It encodes CASSHDRGTYEQYF.

This chain links TRBV5-5 with TRBJ2-7, with 8 bases aligning to TRBD1. The CDR3 extends over 14 amino acids. The V gene end was trimmed by 2 bases and the J gene end by 2 bases; junction bases not matched to a gene: 3. Germline CDR1 reads SGHKS; CDR2 reads YYEKEE (reference sequence). The DNA of the CDR3 is TGTGCCAGCAGCTTACTGGGACAGGCCTACGAGCAGTACTTC. Protein product: CASSLLGQAYEQYF.

J is TRBJ1-3 and V is TRBV6-1; maybe TRBD1 (5 bases). Per the germline V gene, CDR1 is MNHNS and CDR2 is SASEGT. The length of the CDR3 is 16 residues. Deletions cut 4 bases from V and 0 bases from J, with 13 bases between. The CDR3: CASSVGRTSSGNTIYF. CDR3 DNA: TGTGCCAGCAGTGTTGGCCGGACAAGCTCTGGAAACACCATATATTTT.

The chain has TRBV2 and TRBJ1-5; maybe TRBD1 (5 bases). The CDR3 covers 14 residues. Germline V CDR1 and CDR2: SNHLY, FYNNEI. With 6 bases removed from V and 2 bases from J, the gap between germline ends came to 11 bases. CDR3 amino acids: CASRAGSGNQPQHF. In DNA, the CDR3 is TGTGCCAGCAGGGCAGGGTCTGGCAATCAGCCCCAGCATTTT. The complete variable domain, with remaining parts taken from reference TRBV2 and TRBJ1-5, reads EPEVTQTPSHQVTQMGQEVILRCVPISNHLYFYWYRQILGQKVEFLVSFYNNEISEKSEIFDDQFSVERPDGSNFTLKIRSTKLEDSAMYFCASRAGSGNQPQHFGDGTRLSIL.